The following is a T cell receptor (beta chain) sequence with its context. This sample was included in a study of T cell changes during pregnancy in multiple sclerosis. The CDR3 loop spans 16 amino acids. CDR1 SGDLS and CDR2 YYNGEE come from the germline V gene. Trimming pared 4 bases from V and 6 bases from J, leaving 20 bases between. The assay was immunoSEQ multiplex PCR, and TCRdb's table has in-frame clones only and misses some. The sample gives approximately 62,000 clones, 93% of which show up once; less than 4.5% is in the top ten. The source material was CD8+ T cells from peripheral blood mononuclear cells, sampled in the second trimester of pregnancy. The origin of this receptor is a female donor with multiple sclerosis, enrolled in a pregnancy study. The V call is TRBV9, the J call TRBJ2-1; D is perhaps TRBD1 (6 bases). CDR3 bases: TGTGCCAGCAGCTCGACAGGTTTTTCCCCGCTCAATGAGCAGTTCTTC. Encoded protein: CASSSTGFSPLNEQFF.